The TCR beta chain described here comes from a study of shared clonotypes between healthy human individuals. V was clipped by 5 bases and J by 5 bases, with 21 bases between them. This CDR3 is built from 16 residues. Looked up from germline, CDR1 is ENHRY and CDR2 is SYGVKD. Original handling: Filtering differed since immunoSEQ provided only junctions, with no quality scores. The repertoire was sequenced with immunoSEQ multiplex PCR; TCRdb's copy has only in-frame clones and lacks some. V and J calls plus clone size are reproduced from that table; the DNA served to infer D and trimming. The repertoire holds around 2,000,000 clones, with about 94% as singletons. Naive CD8 cells lacked CD45RO and underwent positive selection for CCR7, leaving out terminally differentiated effector memory CD45RA+ cells.

J is TRBJ2-5 and V is TRBV10-3; D might be TRBD1 or TRBD2, each matching 6 bases. This receptor was taken from a man younger than 35 in good health. Sequencing used naive CD8+ T cells sorted from blood. In nucleotides, the CDR3 is TGTGCCATCAGTATCTCTAGCGACAGAGGACAGGAGACCCAGTACTTC. This gives the protein CAISISSDRGQETQYF.